The 2 T cell receptor beta chains presented below share a single source sample, sequenced in a study of blood T cells in healthy people across ages. The use of a sample-barcoded 5' primer and a J-beta primer mix characterized a second PCR of roughly 6 to 12 cycles. In TCRdb, the 5' RACE reads were re-called with MiXCR into one record per CDR3 protein. The sample lists about 590,000 distinct CDR3 sequences, about 28% seen once, with around 14% in the top ten. The sample was blood. These TCRs come from an elderly woman in good health.

This clonotype turned up a few times. A clone one base away is much larger, so this may be a read error. V usage is TRBV20-1 and J usage is TRBJ2-5, with 10 bases that match TRBD2. Germline values: CDR1 DFQATT, CDR2 SNEGSKA (reference sequence). J lost 11 bases, V lost 6 bases, and 21 bases had no gene match. CDR3 length: 16 amino acids. Here the CDR3 reads CSALASGGLFRSEQYF. The CDR3 DNA reads TGCAGTGCCCTAGCTAGCGGGGGCTTGTTCCGGTCTGAGCAGTACTTC.

This clonotype was observed a handful of times. The rearrangement links TRBV12-3 or TRBV12-4 to TRBJ2-1, with 8 nucleotides matching TRBD1. V gave up 6 bases and J gave up 5 bases; unmatched junction bases: 9. CDR3 length: 15 amino acids. For the CDR3, the DNA is TGTGCCAGCAGCCTTCCCGGGACAGGTAACAATGAGCAGTTCTTC. Translated, it gives CASSLPGTGNNEQFF.